This T cell receptor (beta chain) comes out of a study of T cell changes during pregnancy in multiple sclerosis. V lost 2 bases and J 2 bases, leaving 7 bases between the germline ends. This CDR3 region has 13 residues. Germline CDR1 reads SGHRS; CDR2 reads YFSETQ. Only in-frame clones appear in the TCRdb table, and some are missing; sequencing was by immunoSEQ multiplex PCR. The profile shows approximately 35,000 clones, approximately 89% of them singletons. Sequences were derived from CD4+ T cells from peripheral blood mononuclear cells, sampled after pregnancy. The origin of this receptor is a female donor in good health, enrolled as a control in a pregnancy study. The chain employs TRBV5-1 and TRBJ2-5; possibly TRBD1 for D (5 bases). CDR3 in amino acids: CASSFTGQETQYF. The CDR3 DNA reads TGCGCCAGCAGCTTCACAGGTCAAGAGACCCAGTACTTC.